The entry below gives a single T cell receptor (beta chain) sequence along with its context. The antigen remains undetermined. This entry is derived from a study of T cells in localized non-small cell lung cancer. This table comes from immunoSEQ multiplex PCR, and its TCRdb copy is limited to in-frame clones, with some not included. The table has roughly 26,000 clones, roughly nine tenths seen once. Study-wide results and limits: Density of T cells in blood, when higher, went with longer overall survival. Sequencing, confined to only one tumor region, leaves heterogeneity possible.

V was clipped by 4 bases and J by 2 bases; unmatched bases: 7. This CDR3 has 15 residues. Germline CDR1 is SGHDN and CDR2 is FVKESK. The origin of this receptor is a female donor older than 55 with stage II squamous cell lung carcinoma. This chain joins TRBV14 and TRBJ2-7, with 8 bases aligning to TRBD2. Sample: peripheral blood, taken before any cancer treatment. CDR3 region: CASSPTGGRTYEQYF. The CDR3 bases are TGTGCCAGCAGCCCCACGGGCGGGAGGACCTACGAGCAGTACTTC.